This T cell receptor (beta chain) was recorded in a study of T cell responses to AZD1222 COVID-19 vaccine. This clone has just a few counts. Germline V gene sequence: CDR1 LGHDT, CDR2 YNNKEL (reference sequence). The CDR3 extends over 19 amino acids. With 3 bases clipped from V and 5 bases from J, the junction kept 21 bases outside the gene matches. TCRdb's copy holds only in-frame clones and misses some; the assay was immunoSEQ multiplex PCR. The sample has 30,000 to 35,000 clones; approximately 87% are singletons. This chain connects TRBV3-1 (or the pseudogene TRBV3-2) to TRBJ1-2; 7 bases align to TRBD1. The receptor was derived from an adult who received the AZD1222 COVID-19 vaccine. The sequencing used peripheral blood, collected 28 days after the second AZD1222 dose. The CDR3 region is CASSQGGDRAKMSRYGYTF. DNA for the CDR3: TGTGCCAGCAGCCAGGGGGGGGACAGAGCTAAAATGAGCCGGTATGGCTACACCTTC.